A single TCR beta chain is shown here with its context. No antigen is known for it. This sample is part of a study of cytomegalovirus exposure and HLA in healthy donors. The donors were healthy bone marrow donors. Study results and limitations: Specific recognition of CMV antigens was confirmed in vitro for a few chains (all CMV-associated). Some segments of the V type, notably TRBV6-2 and TRBV6-3, were excluded as indistinguishable.

Researchers ran the PCR with 60 Vbeta and 13 Jbeta primers. Sequencing used immunoSEQ multiplex PCR; TCRdb keeps in-frame clones, though not all of them. The sample shows about 110,000 clones, 82% of them seen only once. Germline CDR1 is MRHNA and CDR2 is SNTAGT. The CDR3 is 15 residues long. After removal of 2 bases from V and 6 bases from J, the junction contained 6 bases not matched to a gene. The sequenced material came from PBMCs. This sequence joins TRBV6-4 and TRBJ2-3; 9 nucleotides line up with TRBD2. This TCR was recovered from a man aged 30 to 45 in good health and CMV-seropositive. The CDR3 spells CASSDNAGGLDTQYF. In nucleotides, the CDR3 is TGTGCCAGCAGTGACAACGCGGGGGGGCTGGATACGCAGTATTTT.